The 14 T cell receptor beta chains given below trace back to one sample, sequenced in a study of cytomegalovirus exposure and HLA in healthy donors. It was with 60 Vbeta and 13 Jbeta primers that the PCR ran. Sequencing used immunoSEQ multiplex PCR; TCRdb keeps in-frame clones, though not all of them. The sample totals roughly 57,000 clones. Sequencing was done on a sample of PBMCs. Source of these receptors: a woman younger than 45 in good health and CMV-seropositive.

The J gene is TRBJ1-5, the V gene TRBV27; D gene unclear. CDR1 is MNHEY, CDR2 SMNVEV, per germline (reference sequence). Trimming pared 6 bases from V and 1 base from J, leaving 13 bases between. The CDR3 extends over 15 amino acids. The CDR3 here is CASSLEPGSNQPQHF. The CDR3 DNA reads as TGTGCCAGCAGCTTGGAGCCCGGGAGCAATCAGCCCCAGCATTTT.

The chain couples TRBV7-9 to TRBJ1-2, with no clear D. This CDR3 contains 14 residues. Between the trimmed V and J ends, which lost 2 bases and 7 bases, there was a span of 14 bases. Germline V CDR1 and CDR2: SEHNR, FQNEAQ (reference sequence). The CDR3 loop is CASSLLAGSAGYTF. CDR3 DNA: TGTGCCAGCAGCTTATTGGCGGGGTCGGCTGGCTACACCTTC.

CDR3: CATQWDRNYEQYF. CDR3 in DNA: TGTGCCACTCAATGGGACAGAAACTACGAGCAGTACTTC. This sequence joins TRBV5-4 and TRBJ2-7; 7 nucleotides match TRBD1. The CDR3 contains 13 residues. Germline CDR1 reads SGHNT; CDR2 reads YYREEE (reference sequence). V shed 9 bases and J 3 bases; nucleotides not matched to a gene: 9.

The gene calls are TRBV30 and TRBJ1-1, with D perhaps TRBD1 (6 bases). Germline lookup yields CDR1 GTSNPN and CDR2 SVGIG (reference sequence). V was trimmed by 4 bases and J by 1 base, leaving 10 bases between them. The CDR3 is made up of 13 amino acids. This CDR3 reads CAWTGHPNTEAFF. The CDR3, as DNA: TGTGCCTGGACGGGACACCCGAACACTGAAGCTTTCTTT.

In DNA form, the CDR3 reads TGCAGTGTTCTGCGGGAGAGCGAGCAGTTCTTC. Amino acids: CSVLRESEQFF. This chain links TRBV20-1 with TRBJ2-1, with 7 bases aligning to TRBD2. The CDR3 sequence is 11 residues long. CDR1 is DFQATT, CDR2 SNEGSKA, per germline (reference sequence). With V trimmed by 7 bases and J by 10 bases, 7 bases remained unmatched.

The J gene is TRBJ2-7, the V gene TRBV18; TRBD2 aligns across 7 bases. Per the germline V gene, CDR1 is KGHSH and CDR2 is LQKENI. J lost 2 bases, V lost 2 bases, and 6 bases had no gene match. The CDR3 totals 15 residues. The CDR3 here is CASSPERGTPYEQYF. In DNA form, the CDR3 reads TGTGCCAGCTCACCAGAGCGGGGAACGCCCTACGAGCAGTACTTC. The full variable domain, its missing parts supplied by reference TRBV18 and TRBJ2-7, is NAGVMQNPRHLVRRRGQEARLRCSPMKGHSHVYWYRQLPEEGLKFMVYLQKENIIDESGMPKERFSAEFPKEGPSILRIQQVVRGDSAAYFCASSPERGTPYEQYFGPGTRLTVT.

V is TRBV2 and J is TRBJ1-5; D is possibly TRBD1 (6 bases). The CDR3 contains 12 residues. Per the germline V gene, CDR1 is SNHLY and CDR2 is FYNNEI. The germline V and J ends were trimmed by 4 bases and 7 bases, with 8 bases remaining between them. The CDR3 sequence is CASSGTEQPQHF. The CDR3 nucleotides read TGTGCCAGCAGTGGGACAGAACAGCCCCAGCATTTT.

This chain joins TRBV30 and TRBJ1-5; TRBD1 is a possible D gene (6 bases). V lost 1 base to trimming and J lost 0 bases, with 10 bases between them. The CDR3 consists of 15 residues. Germline assignment: CDR1 GTSNPN and CDR2 SVGIG (reference sequence). CDR3 protein: CAWSGGPYSNQPQHF. CDR3 DNA sequence: TGTGCCTGGAGTGGGGGGCCTTATAGCAATCAGCCCCAGCATTTT. Together with reference TRBV30 and TRBJ1-5, the CDR3 gives the full variable domain: SQTIHQWPATLVQPVGSPLSLECTVEGTSNPNLYWYRQAAGRGLQLLFYSVGIGQISSEVPQNLSASRPQDRQFILSSKKLLLSDSGFYLCAWSGGPYSNQPQHFGDGTRLSIL.

The chain carries TRBV5-1 and TRBJ2-7; TRBD1 matches 9 bases. The CDR3 extends over 14 amino acids. The ends lost 4 bases at V and 5 bases at J; junction bases unmatched: 7. CDR1 is SGHRS, CDR2 YFSETQ, per germline. In nucleotides, the CDR3 is TGCGCCAGCAGCATGACAGGGGGAGTCCACGAGCAGTACTTC. Translated: CASSMTGGVHEQYF.

V is TRBV29-1 and J is TRBJ2-5; a possible D gene is TRBD1 (6 bases). Germline-derived CDR1 and CDR2 are SQVTM and ANQGSEA. This CDR3 contains 12 residues. Between the trimmed V and J ends, which lost 6 bases and 2 bases, there was a span of 10 bases. DNA for the CDR3: TGCAGCGTCCCTGGACAGCAAGAGACCCAGTACTTC. Encoded protein: CSVPGQQETQYF.

J is TRBJ2-7 and V is TRBV20-1; tentative D call: TRBD1 (5 bases). Germline assignment: CDR1 DFQATT and CDR2 SNEGSKA (reference sequence). V was shortened by 6 bases and J by 3 bases, with 9 bases between the two germline ends. The CDR3 extends over 11 amino acids. The DNA for the CDR3 is TGCAGTGCCCACACAGGCTACGAGCAGTACTTC. Its protein product is CSAHTGYEQYF.

The chain recombines TRBV9 with TRBJ2-1; 11 bases fit TRBD2. Germline trimming cut 3 bases from V and 2 bases from J; bases unmatched to any gene: 7. Looked up from germline, CDR1 is SGDLS and CDR2 is YYNGEE. The CDR3 totals 17 residues. The DNA of the CDR3 is TGTGCCAGCAGCGCCGAGACTAGCGGGGACGCCTACAATGAGCAGTTCTTC. Translated: CASSAETSGDAYNEQFF.

The chain recombines TRBV27 with TRBJ2-7; tentative D call: TRBD2 (5 bases). The CDR3 length is 15 residues. CDR1 and CDR2 from the germline V gene are MNHEY and SMNVEV (reference sequence). V dropped 5 bases and J dropped 2 bases, with 16 bases sitting between them. The CDR3 sequence: CASSTTGIGTYEQYF. As DNA, the CDR3 is TGTGCCAGCAGTACGACCGGGATTGGCACCTACGAGCAGTACTTC.

V gene TRBV7-9 combines with J gene TRBJ2-7, with D perhaps matching TRBD1 (6 bases). Deletions cut 5 bases from V and 2 bases from J, with 16 bases between. The CDR3 covers 15 residues. Germline CDR1 reads SEHNR; CDR2 reads FQNEAQ (reference sequence). CDR3 in amino acids: CASSPYNRDPYEQYF. CDR3 in DNA: TGTGCCAGCAGCCCATATAACAGGGACCCCTACGAGCAGTACTTC.